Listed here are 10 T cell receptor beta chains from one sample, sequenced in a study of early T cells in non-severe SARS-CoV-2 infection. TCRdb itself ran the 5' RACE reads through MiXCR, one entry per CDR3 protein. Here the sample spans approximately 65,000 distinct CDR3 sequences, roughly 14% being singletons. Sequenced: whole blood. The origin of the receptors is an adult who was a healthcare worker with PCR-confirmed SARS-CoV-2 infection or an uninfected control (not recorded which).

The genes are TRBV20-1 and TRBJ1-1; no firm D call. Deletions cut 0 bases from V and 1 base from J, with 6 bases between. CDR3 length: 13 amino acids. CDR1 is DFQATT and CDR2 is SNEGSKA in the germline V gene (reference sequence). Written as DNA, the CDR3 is TGCAGTGCTAGAGATATAGGGAACACTGAAGCTTTCTTT. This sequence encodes CSARDIGNTEAFF.

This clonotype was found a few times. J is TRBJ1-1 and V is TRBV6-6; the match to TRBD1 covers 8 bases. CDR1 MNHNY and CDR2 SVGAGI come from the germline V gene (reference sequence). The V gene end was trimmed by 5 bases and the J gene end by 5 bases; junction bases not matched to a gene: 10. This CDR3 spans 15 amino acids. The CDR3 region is CASSHPGQEKTEAFF. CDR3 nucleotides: TGTGCCAGCAGTCACCCGGGACAGGAGAAAACTGAAGCTTTCTTT.

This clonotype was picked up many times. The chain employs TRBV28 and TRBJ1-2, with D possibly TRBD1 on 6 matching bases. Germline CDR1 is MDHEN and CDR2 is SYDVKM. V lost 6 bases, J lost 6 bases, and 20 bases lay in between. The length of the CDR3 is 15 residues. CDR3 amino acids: CASSTGGGRVNGYTF. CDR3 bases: TGTGCCAGCAGCACTGGGGGGGGCAGGGTGAATGGCTACACCTTC.

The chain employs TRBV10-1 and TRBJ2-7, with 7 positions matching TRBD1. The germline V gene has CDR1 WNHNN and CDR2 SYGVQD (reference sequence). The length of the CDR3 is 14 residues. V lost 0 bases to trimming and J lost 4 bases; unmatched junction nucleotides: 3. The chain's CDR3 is CASSESGRGYEQYF. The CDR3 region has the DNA TGCGCCAGCAGTGAGTCGGGCAGGGGGTACGAGCAGTACTTC.

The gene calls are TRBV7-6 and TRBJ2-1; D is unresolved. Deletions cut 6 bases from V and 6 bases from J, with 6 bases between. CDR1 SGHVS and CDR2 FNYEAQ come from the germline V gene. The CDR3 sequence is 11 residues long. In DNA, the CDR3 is TGTGCCAGCAGTTCGGGCAATGAGCAGTTCTTC. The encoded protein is CASSSGNEQFF.

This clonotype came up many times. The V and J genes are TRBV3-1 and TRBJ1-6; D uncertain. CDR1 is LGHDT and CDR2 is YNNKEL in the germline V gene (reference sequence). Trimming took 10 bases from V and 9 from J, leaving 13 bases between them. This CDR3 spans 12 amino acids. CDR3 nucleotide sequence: TGTGCCACCCAGGAGTTAAGTTCACCCCTCCACTTT. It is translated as CATQELSSPLHF.

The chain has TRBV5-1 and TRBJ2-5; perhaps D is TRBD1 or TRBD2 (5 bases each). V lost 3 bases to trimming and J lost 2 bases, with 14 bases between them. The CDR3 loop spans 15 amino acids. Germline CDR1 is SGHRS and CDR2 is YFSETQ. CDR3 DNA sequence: TGCGCCAGCAGCTCCCGGGACGGACTTCAAGAGACCCAGTACTTC. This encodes CASSSRDGLQETQYF.

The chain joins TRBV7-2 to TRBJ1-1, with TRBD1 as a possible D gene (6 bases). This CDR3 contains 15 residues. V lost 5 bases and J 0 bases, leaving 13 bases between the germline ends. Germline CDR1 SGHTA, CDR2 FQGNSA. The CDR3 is CASSKGVPMNTEAFF. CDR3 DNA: TGTGCCAGCAGCAAGGGGGTCCCCATGAACACTGAAGCTTTCTTT.

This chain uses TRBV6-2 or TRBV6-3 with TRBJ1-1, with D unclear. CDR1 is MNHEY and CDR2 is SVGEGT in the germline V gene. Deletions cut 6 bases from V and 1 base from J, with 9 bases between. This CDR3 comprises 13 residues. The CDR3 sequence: CASRVTGNTEAFF. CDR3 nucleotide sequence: TGTGCCAGCAGAGTGACGGGGAACACTGAAGCTTTCTTT.

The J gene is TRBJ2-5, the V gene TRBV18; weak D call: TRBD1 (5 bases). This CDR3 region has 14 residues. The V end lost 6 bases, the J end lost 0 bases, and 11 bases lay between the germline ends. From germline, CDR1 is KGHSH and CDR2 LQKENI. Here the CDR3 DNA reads TGTGCCAGCTCCGCGGACATCAACCAAGAGACCCAGTACTTC. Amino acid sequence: CASSADINQETQYF.